Included here is one TCR beta chain sequence, with context. The antigen is unknown. The data stem from a study of siplizumab effects on memory and regulatory T cells. Overall study findings and caveats: Unstimulated subsets accounted for the mapping of only a minor share of the clones that were alloreactive. Alloreactive sequences from unstimulated CD4+ memory cells fell significantly with siplizumab. Naive T cells apparently outstripped memory cells in diversity and seemed major alloresponse contributors.

The repertoire was sequenced with immunoSEQ multiplex PCR; TCRdb's copy has only in-frame clones and lacks some. The data hold 110,000 or so clones, with just under 95% observed a single time. With V trimmed by 4 bases and J by 5 bases, 8 bases remained unmatched. Germline V gene sequence: CDR1 SGHDN, CDR2 FVKESK. CDR3 length: 16 amino acids. The specimen sequenced was non-Treg CD4+ T cells sorted from blood. This receptor was identified in a human donor in good health. The chain combines TRBV14 with TRBJ2-5, with 12 bases that match TRBD2. CDR3 in amino acids: CASSPLGLAGFETQYF. The CDR3 region has the DNA TGTGCCAGCAGCCCACTAGGACTAGCGGGGTTCGAGACCCAGTACTTC.